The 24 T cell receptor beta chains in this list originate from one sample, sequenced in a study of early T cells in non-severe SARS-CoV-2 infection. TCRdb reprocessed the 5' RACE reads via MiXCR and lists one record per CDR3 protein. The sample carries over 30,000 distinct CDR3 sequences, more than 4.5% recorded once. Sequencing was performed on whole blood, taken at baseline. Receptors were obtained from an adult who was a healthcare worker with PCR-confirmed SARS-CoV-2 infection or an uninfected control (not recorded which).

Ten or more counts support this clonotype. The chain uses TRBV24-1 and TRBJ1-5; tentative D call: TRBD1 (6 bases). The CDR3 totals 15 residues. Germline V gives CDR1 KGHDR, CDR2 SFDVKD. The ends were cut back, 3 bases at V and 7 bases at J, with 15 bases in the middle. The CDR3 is CATSDPRGIGQPQHF. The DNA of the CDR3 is TGTGCCACCAGTGATCCCAGGGGAATTGGCCAGCCCCAGCATTTT.

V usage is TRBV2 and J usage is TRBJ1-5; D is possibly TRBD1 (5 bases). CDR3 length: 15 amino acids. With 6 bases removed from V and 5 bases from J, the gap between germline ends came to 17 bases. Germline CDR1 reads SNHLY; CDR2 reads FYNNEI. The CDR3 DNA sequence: TGTGCCAGCAGGGCCGATCCAGGGTCACATCAGCCCCAGCATTTT. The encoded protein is CASRADPGSHQPQHF.

This CDR3 reads CASRERVTNEKLFF. DNA of the CDR3: TGTGCCAGTAGGGAACGGGTGACTAATGAAAAACTGTTTTTT. This rearrangement joins TRBV19 to TRBJ1-4; no definite D call. The CDR3 extends over 14 amino acids. The V gene's germline CDR1 is LNHDA and CDR2 SQIVND (reference sequence). The germline V and J ends were trimmed by 6 bases and 2 bases, with 10 bases remaining between them.

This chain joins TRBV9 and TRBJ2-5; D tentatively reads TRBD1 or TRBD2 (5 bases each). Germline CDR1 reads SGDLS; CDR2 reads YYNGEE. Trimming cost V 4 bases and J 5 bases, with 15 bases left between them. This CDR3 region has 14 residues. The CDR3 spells CASSPEWGSETQYF. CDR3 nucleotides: TGTGCCAGCAGCCCGGAGTGGGGGTCGGAGACCCAGTACTTC.

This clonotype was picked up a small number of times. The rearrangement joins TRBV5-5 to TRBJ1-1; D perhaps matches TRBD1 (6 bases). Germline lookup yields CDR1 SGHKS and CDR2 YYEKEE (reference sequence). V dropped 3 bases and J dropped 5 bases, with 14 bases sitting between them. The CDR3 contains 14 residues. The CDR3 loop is CASSYLGQPTEAFF. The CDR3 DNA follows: TGTGCCAGCAGCTACCTCGGACAGCCAACTGAAGCTTTCTTT.

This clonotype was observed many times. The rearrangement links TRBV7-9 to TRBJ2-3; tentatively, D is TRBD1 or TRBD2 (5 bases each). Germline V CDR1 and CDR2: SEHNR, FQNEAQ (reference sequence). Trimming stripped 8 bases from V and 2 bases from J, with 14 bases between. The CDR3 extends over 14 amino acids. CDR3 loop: CASLRGRDTDTQYF. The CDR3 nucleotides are TGTGCCAGCCTGAGGGGTCGTGACACAGATACGCAGTATTTT. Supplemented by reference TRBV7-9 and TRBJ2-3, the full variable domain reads DTGVSQNPRHKITKRGQNVTFRCDPISEHNRLYWYRQTLGQGPEFLTYFQNEAQLEKSRLLSDRFSAERPKGSFSTLEIQRTEQGDSAMYLCASLRGRDTDTQYFGPGTRLTVL.

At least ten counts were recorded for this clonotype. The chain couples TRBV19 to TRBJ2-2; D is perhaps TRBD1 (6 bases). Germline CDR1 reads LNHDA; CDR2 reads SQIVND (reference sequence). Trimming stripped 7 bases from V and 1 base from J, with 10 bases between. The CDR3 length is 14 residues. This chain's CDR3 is CASTSRGNTGELFF. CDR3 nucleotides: TGTGCCAGTACCAGCAGGGGGAACACCGGGGAGCTGTTTTTT.

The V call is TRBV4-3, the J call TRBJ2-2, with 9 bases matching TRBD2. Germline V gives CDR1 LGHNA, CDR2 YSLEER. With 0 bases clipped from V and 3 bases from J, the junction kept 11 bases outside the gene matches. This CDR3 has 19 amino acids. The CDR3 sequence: CASSQDTLAGLPDTGELFF. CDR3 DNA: TGCGCCAGCAGCCAAGATACGCTAGCGGGACTACCGGACACCGGGGAGCTGTTTTTT.

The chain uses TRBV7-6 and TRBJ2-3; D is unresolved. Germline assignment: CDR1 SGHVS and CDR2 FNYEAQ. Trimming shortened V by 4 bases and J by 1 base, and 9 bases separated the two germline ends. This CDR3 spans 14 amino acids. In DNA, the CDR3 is TGTGCCAGCAGCTCCCTAGGCCGCACAGATACGCAGTATTTT. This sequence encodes CASSSLGRTDTQYF.

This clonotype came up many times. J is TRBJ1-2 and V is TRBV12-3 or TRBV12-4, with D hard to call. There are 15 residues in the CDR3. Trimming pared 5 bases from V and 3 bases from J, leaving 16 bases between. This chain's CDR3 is CASSPVGRSDYGYTF. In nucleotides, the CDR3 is TGTGCCAGCAGTCCAGTCGGGCGCTCTGACTATGGCTACACCTTC.

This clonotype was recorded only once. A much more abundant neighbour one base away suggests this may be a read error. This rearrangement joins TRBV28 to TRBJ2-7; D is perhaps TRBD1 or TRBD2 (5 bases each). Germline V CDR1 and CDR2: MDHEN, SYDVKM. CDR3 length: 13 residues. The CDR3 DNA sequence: TGTGGCAGCAGTTGGGGGAGCTCCTACGAGCAGTACTTC. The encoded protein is CGSSWGSSYEQYF.

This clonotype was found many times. CDR3 bases: TGCAGTGCTATTCGCGCCGACAATGAGCAGTTCTTC. It codes for CSAIRADNEQFF. This chain links TRBV20-1 with TRBJ2-1; D unclear. V was clipped by 4 bases and J by 5 bases, with 9 bases between them. The CDR3 covers 12 residues. CDR1 is DFQATT and CDR2 is SNEGSKA in the germline V gene (reference sequence).

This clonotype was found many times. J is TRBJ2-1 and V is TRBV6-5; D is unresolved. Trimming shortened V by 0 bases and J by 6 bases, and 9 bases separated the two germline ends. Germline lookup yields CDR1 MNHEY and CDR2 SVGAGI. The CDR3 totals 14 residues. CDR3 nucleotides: TGTGCCAGCAGTTACTCAGGTCTGTTCAATGAGCAGTTCTTC. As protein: CASSYSGLFNEQFF.

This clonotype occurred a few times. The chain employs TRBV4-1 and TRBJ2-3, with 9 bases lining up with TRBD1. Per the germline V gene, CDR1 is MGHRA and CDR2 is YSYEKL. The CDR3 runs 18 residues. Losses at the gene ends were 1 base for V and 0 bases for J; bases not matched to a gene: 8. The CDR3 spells CASSQGFRTGDSTDTQYF. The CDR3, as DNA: TGCGCCAGCAGCCAAGGCTTTAGGACAGGGGATAGCACAGATACGCAGTATTTT.

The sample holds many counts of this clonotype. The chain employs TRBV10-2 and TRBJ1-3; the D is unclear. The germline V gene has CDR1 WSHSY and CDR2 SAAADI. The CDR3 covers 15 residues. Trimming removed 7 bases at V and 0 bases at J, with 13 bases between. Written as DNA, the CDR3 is TGCGCCAGCACTCCAATTACAAACTCTGGAAACACCATATATTTT. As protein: CASTPITNSGNTIYF.

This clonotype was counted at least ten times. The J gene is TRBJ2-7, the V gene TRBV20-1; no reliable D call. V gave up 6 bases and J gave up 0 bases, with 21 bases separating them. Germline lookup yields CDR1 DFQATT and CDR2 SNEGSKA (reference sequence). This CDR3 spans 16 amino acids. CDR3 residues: CSAMLWVPGGSYEQYV. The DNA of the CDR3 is TGCAGTGCAATGTTGTGGGTCCCCGGTGGCTCCTACGAGCAGTACGTC.

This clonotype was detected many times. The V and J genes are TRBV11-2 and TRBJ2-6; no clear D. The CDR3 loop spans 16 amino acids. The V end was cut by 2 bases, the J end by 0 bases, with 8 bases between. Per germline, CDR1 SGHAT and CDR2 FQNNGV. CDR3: CASSLTAGSGANVLTF. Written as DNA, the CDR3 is TGTGCCAGCAGCTTAACTGCCGGCTCTGGGGCCAACGTCCTGACTTTC.

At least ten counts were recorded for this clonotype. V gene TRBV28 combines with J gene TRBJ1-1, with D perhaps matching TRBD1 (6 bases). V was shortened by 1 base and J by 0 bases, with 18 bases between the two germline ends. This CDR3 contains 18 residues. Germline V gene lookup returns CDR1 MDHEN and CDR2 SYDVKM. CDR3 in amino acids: CASSLLWGARVMNTEAFF. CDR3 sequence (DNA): TGTGCCAGCAGTTTATTGTGGGGGGCCCGGGTCATGAACACTGAAGCTTTCTTT.

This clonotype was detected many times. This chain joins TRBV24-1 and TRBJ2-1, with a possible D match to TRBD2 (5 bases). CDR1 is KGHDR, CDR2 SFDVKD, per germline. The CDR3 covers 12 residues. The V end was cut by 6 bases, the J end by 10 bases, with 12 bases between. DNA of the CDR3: TGTGCCACCAGTTGGCGGGCGGCGGAGCAGTTCTTC. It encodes CATSWRAAEQFF.

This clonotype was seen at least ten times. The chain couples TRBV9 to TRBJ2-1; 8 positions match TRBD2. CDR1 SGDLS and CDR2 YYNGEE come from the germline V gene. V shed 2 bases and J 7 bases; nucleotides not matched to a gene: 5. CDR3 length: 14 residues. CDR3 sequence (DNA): TGTGCCAGCAGCGTGGTAGCGGGAAAGAATGAGCAGTTCTTC. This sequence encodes CASSVVAGKNEQFF.

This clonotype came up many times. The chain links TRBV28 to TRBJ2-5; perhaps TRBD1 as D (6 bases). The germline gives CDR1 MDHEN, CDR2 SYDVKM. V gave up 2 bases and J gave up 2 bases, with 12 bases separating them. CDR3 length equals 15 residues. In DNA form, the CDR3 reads TGTGCCAGCAGTTTACCCCCGGGACATCAAGAGACCCAGTACTTC. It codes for CASSLPPGHQETQYF.

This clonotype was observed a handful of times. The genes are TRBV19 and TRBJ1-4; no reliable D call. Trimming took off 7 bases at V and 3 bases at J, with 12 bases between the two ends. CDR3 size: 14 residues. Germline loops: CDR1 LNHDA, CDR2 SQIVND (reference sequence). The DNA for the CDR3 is TGTGCCAGTACCCTCGCGGGCGCTAATGAAAAACTGTTTTTT. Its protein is CASTLAGANEKLFF.

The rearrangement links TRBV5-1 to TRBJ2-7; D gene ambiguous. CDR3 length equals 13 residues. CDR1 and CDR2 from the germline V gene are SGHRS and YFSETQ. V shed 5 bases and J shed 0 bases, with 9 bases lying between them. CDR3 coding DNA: TGCGCCAGCAGTCCCGCGAGCTCCTACGAGCAGTACTTC. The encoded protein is CASSPASSYEQYF.

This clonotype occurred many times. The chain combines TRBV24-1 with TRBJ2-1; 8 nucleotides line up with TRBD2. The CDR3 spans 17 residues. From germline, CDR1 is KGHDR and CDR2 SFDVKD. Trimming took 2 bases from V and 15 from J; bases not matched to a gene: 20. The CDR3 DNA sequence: TGTGCCACCAGTGATTCCCGACTCCTTTCAGCGGGAGCTTCCCGGTTCTTC. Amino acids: CATSDSRLLSAGASRFF.